The 27 T cell receptor beta chains listed next were all sequenced from one sample in a study of T-cell memory formation after mild COVID-19. TCRdb passed the 5' RACE reads through MiXCR, listing each CDR3 protein once. The data show hundreds of thousands of distinct CDR3 sequences, about a fifth seen once. The sample comprised PBMCs or a T cell subset sorted from them (not recorded which). Source of these receptors: an adult woman who had mild COVID-19 (a few samples of this study predate the infection). Cell type and time point are not known.

There are a few counts of this clonotype. This chain links TRBV6-5 with TRBJ1-2; TRBD1 agrees at 12 bases. This CDR3 region has 17 residues. V lost 5 bases, J lost 6 bases, and 13 bases stayed unmatched. CDR1 and CDR2 from the germline V gene are MNHEY and SVGAGI. In DNA form, the CDR3 reads TGTGCCAGCAGTCCGACGGGACAGGGGGCTTCTTCTGATGGCTACACCTTC. This codes for CASSPTGQGASSDGYTF.

The table lists this clonotype with a few counts. The J gene is TRBJ1-5, the V gene TRBV12-3 or TRBV12-4; D may be TRBD1 (5 bases). The CDR3 sequence is 16 residues long. Trimming shortened V by 3 bases and J by 0 bases, and 12 bases separated the two germline ends. The CDR3 is CASSLGPGDSNQPQHF. The CDR3 DNA is TGTGCCAGCAGTTTGGGGCCAGGCGATAGCAATCAGCCCCAGCATTTT.

The chain has TRBV3-1 and TRBJ2-5, with TRBD1 as a possible D gene (6 bases). The germline V gene encodes CDR1 LGHDT and CDR2 YNNKEL (reference sequence). V lost 2 bases, J lost 2 bases, and 15 bases lay in between. The CDR3 consists of 16 residues. CDR3 residues: CASSQLGTPGQETQYF. The DNA of the CDR3 is TGTGCCAGCAGCCAACTCGGGACACCCGGACAAGAGACCCAGTACTTC.

V and J are TRBV20-1 and TRBJ2-7, with D perhaps matching TRBD2 (6 bases). CDR3 length: 15 residues. Germline V gives CDR1 DFQATT, CDR2 SNEGSKA (reference sequence). The germline V and J ends were trimmed by 1 base and 0 bases, with 13 bases remaining between them. The CDR3 DNA follows: TGCAGTGCTAGAGTGACCGGCGGGGTCTCCTACGAGCAGTACTTC. Residues: CSARVTGGVSYEQYF.

This sequence joins TRBV27 and TRBJ2-7; D is perhaps TRBD2 (5 bases). Trimming pared 0 bases from V and 7 bases from J, leaving 19 bases between. CDR1 MNHEY and CDR2 SMNVEV come from the germline V gene (reference sequence). This CDR3 region has 16 residues. The CDR3 loop is CASSLSAGNSPREQYF. DNA for the CDR3: TGTGCCAGCAGTTTATCGGCCGGGAATTCTCCTCGGGAGCAGTACTTC.

V gene TRBV7-8 combines with J gene TRBJ1-2; D unresolved. The V end lost 1 base, the J end lost 5 bases, and 17 bases lay between the germline ends. The CDR3 extends over 16 amino acids. Germline V CDR1 and CDR2: SGHVS, FQNEAQ. CDR3 sequence (DNA): TGTGCCAGCAGCTTAGTTCCGGGGTTAGAGATTTATGGCTACACCTTC. Its translation is CASSLVPGLEIYGYTF.

The chain couples TRBV7-8 to TRBJ2-7; the D gene is possibly TRBD2 (6 bases). The CDR3 loop spans 15 amino acids. Germline CDR1 and CDR2: SGHVS and FQNEAQ. Trimming left V 2 bases short and J 6 bases short, with 17 bases between. The CDR3 coding sequence is TGTGCCAGCAGCTTATTTACCGGAGGGTCACTCGAGCAGTACTTC. Its translation is CASSLFTGGSLEQYF.

The chain is built from TRBV4-2 and TRBJ2-5; 11 bases are shared with TRBD2. This CDR3 contains 15 residues. J gave up 5 bases and V 4 bases, and 6 bases lay outside the gene matches. CDR1 is LGHNA and CDR2 is YNFKEQ in the germline V gene. Here the CDR3 DNA reads TGTGCCAGCAGCCCGACTAGCGGGAATATGGAGACCCAGTACTTC. Amino acids: CASSPTSGNMETQYF.

The chain uses TRBV7-9 and TRBJ1-2; D may be TRBD1 (6 bases). The CDR3 loop spans 14 amino acids. The germline gives CDR1 SEHNR, CDR2 FQNEAQ (reference sequence). V was trimmed by 6 bases and J by 7 bases, leaving 18 bases between them. The CDR3 protein is CASSLTDRRAGYTF. For the CDR3, the DNA is TGTGCCAGCAGTTTAACTGACAGGCGGGCTGGCTACACCTTC.

The chain carries TRBV4-3 and TRBJ1-5; tentatively, D is TRBD1 (6 bases). The CDR3 covers 16 residues. Deletions cut 0 bases from V and 6 bases from J, with 15 bases between. The germline CDR1 and CDR2 sequences are LGHNA and YSLEER. For the CDR3, the DNA is TGCGCCAGCAGCCAAGACAGGGGTACGATGGGTCAGCCCCAGCATTTT. This sequence encodes CASSQDRGTMGQPQHF.

V usage is TRBV4-1 and J usage is TRBJ2-7; 8 bases match TRBD1. Unmatched junction bases numbered 4, after V lost 0 bases and J lost 0 bases. The germline CDR1 and CDR2 sequences are MGHRA and YSYEKL. This CDR3 spans 16 amino acids. Here the CDR3 DNA reads TGCGCCAGCAGCCAAGAGGACAGGGAAAGCTCCTACGAGCAGTACTTC. This codes for CASSQEDRESSYEQYF.

The table lists this clonotype with a few counts. The chain joins TRBV12-3 or TRBV12-4 to TRBJ2-7; weak D call: TRBD2 (5 bases). V lost 3 bases and J lost 5, with 11 bases in between. The length of the CDR3 is 13 residues. The CDR3 DNA is TGTGCCAGCAGTTTGGGAGAAGGCGACGAGCAGTACTTC. Residues: CASSLGEGDEQYF.

The V gene is TRBV27, the J gene TRBJ2-2; D is ambiguous. Germline V gene data show CDR1 as MNHEY and CDR2 as SMNVEV (reference sequence). V lost 0 bases to trimming and J lost 1 base, with 3 bases between them. The CDR3 runs to 14 residues. CDR3 DNA sequence: TGTGCCAGCAGTTTATCACTGAACACCGGGGAGCTGTTTTTT. Amino acid sequence: CASSLSLNTGELFF.

At least ten counts were recorded for this clonotype. The chain has TRBV5-1 and TRBJ2-5, with a possible D match to TRBD2 (6 bases). Germline loops: CDR1 SGHRS, CDR2 YFSETQ. The V and J ends lost 7 bases and 1 base respectively, with 14 bases between them. This CDR3 is built from 14 residues. The CDR3 protein is CASVLAEPQETQYF. The CDR3 DNA follows: TGCGCCAGCGTATTAGCGGAACCCCAAGAGACCCAGTACTTC.

This clonotype has only a few counts. The chain links TRBV21-1 to TRBJ2-7; the table calls TRBD2, which could not be checked here. TRBV21-1 is labeled a pseudogene. The CDR3 sequence is 16 residues long. The CDR3 reads CASGRTSPIVRYEQYF. In DNA form, the CDR3 reads TGTGCCAGCGGAAGGACTAGCCCTATCGTGCGGTACGAGCAGTACTTC.

This clonotype was observed a handful of times. A junction boundary mismatches the germline segment, possibly from a read error. The chain recombines TRBV6-5 with TRBJ1-1; 7 nucleotides agree with TRBD1. Germline values: CDR1 MNHEY, CDR2 SVGAGI. The CDR3 contains 17 residues. CDR3 residues: CASNYRGPRKMNTEAFF. In DNA, the CDR3 is TGTGCCAGCAATTACAGGGGTCCCCGAAAAATGAACACTGAAGCTTTCTTT.

This clonotype was recorded a few times. The chain has TRBV21-1 and TRBJ2-1; the table's D call, TRBD2, was not checked against the DNA. TRBV21-1 is listed as a pseudogene. The CDR3 contains 19 residues. The CDR3 loop reads CASSKWPGLAEISYNEQFF. In nucleotides, the CDR3 is TGTGCCAGCAGCAAGTGGCCGGGACTAGCGGAGATTTCCTACAATGAGCAGTTCTTC.

The rearrangement uses TRBV6-6 and TRBJ1-1, with a possible D match to TRBD1 (6 bases). CDR3 length: 14 residues. The V gene's germline CDR1 is MNHNY and CDR2 SVGAGI (reference sequence). V was trimmed by 8 bases and J by 0 bases, leaving 13 bases between them. This chain's CDR3 is CASVLRQVNTEAFF. CDR3 bases: TGTGCCAGCGTCTTACGACAGGTGAACACTGAAGCTTTCTTT.

This sequence joins TRBV19 and TRBJ1-5; D remains unclear. Trimming removed 3 bases at V and 4 bases at J, with 7 bases between. This CDR3 contains 13 residues. Germline V gives CDR1 LNHDA, CDR2 SQIVND (reference sequence). CDR3 nucleotide sequence: TGTGCCAGTAGTATCGGGGAAAATCAGCCCCAGCATTTT. It yields the protein CASSIGENQPQHF.

In its sample, this clonotype was seen a few times. CDR3 sequence: CAIRGTGLGETQYF. As DNA, the CDR3 is TGTGCCATCAGGGGAACAGGGTTAGGAGAGACCCAGTACTTC. The chain employs TRBV10-3 and TRBJ2-5; possible D gene TRBD1, 6 bases. The CDR3 has 14 amino acids. Trimming removed 6 bases at V and 4 bases at J, with 15 bases between. Per germline, CDR1 ENHRY and CDR2 SYGVKD.

The chain recombines TRBV7-9 with TRBJ2-3; D is unclear. Trimming pared 2 bases from V and 5 bases from J, leaving 5 bases between. The CDR3 is 12 amino acids. The V gene's germline CDR1 is SEHNR and CDR2 FQNEAQ (reference sequence). The CDR3 sequence is CASSLSEDTQYF. CDR3 nucleotide sequence: TGTGCCAGCAGCTTAAGCGAAGATACGCAGTATTTT.

This clonotype turned up a few times. The V gene is TRBV5-1, the J gene TRBJ1-3; 8 nucleotides line up with TRBD1. Germline V gene lookup returns CDR1 SGHRS and CDR2 YFSETQ. V was clipped by 1 base and J by 7 bases; unmatched bases: 4. This CDR3 has 14 amino acids. The CDR3 coding sequence is TGCGCCAGCAGCTTGACCACAGGGGGGAACACCATATATTTT. Translation gives CASSLTTGGNTIYF.

This clonotype appeared a few times. The J gene is TRBJ2-7, the V gene TRBV6-5; D remains unclear. The CDR3 runs to 13 residues. With 2 bases removed from V and 5 bases from J, the gap between germline ends came to 10 bases. The germline gives CDR1 MNHEY, CDR2 SVGAGI. The CDR3 nucleotides read TGTGCCAGCAGTTACATAGGGTTCCACGAGCAGTACTTC. Protein sequence: CASSYIGFHEQYF.

The chain joins TRBV18 to TRBJ2-7; D is uncertain. CDR3 length: 12 residues. The V gene's germline CDR1 is KGHSH and CDR2 LQKENI. V dropped 1 base and J dropped 5 bases, with 6 bases sitting between them. DNA for the CDR3: TGTGCCAGCTCACCACGCCGTGACGAGCAGTACTTC. Translating it yields CASSPRRDEQYF.

This clonotype has a handful of counts. The J gene is TRBJ1-1, the V gene TRBV6-5; TRBD1 might be the D (5 bases). Germline V gene lookup returns CDR1 MNHEY and CDR2 SVGAGI. V lost 8 bases and J 4 bases, leaving 11 bases between the germline ends. The CDR3 has 12 residues. The CDR3 reads CASHRGGTEAFF. CDR3 nucleotides: TGTGCCAGCCATCGGGGGGGCACTGAAGCTTTCTTT.

This CDR3 is CASTQGMYRNTEAFF. Written as DNA, the CDR3 is TGTGCCAGCACCCAAGGCATGTACAGGAACACTGAAGCTTTCTTT. This chain joins TRBV12-3 or TRBV12-4 and TRBJ1-1; D ambiguous. V lost 7 bases, J lost 1 base, and 16 bases lay in between. The CDR3 contains 15 residues.

This clonotype was observed a handful of times. The rearrangement joins TRBV30 to TRBJ2-7; either TRBD1 or TRBD2 may supply D (5 bases each). Germline loops: CDR1 GTSNPN, CDR2 SVGIG (reference sequence). Trimming left V 1 base short and J 9 bases short, with 22 bases between. CDR3 length: 15 amino acids. The CDR3 here is CAWSGGVGDPSGQYF. CDR3 sequence (DNA): TGTGCCTGGAGTGGAGGTGTAGGGGACCCTTCAGGGCAGTACTTC.